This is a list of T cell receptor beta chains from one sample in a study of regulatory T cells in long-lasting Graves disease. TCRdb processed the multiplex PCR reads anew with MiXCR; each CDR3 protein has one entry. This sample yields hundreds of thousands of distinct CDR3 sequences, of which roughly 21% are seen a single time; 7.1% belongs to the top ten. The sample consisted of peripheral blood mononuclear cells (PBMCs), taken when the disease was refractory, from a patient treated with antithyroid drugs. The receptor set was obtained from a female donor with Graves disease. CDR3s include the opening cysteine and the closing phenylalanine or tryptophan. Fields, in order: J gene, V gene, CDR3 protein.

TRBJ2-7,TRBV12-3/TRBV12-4,CASSSSGGATSYEQYF
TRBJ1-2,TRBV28,CASSSPGQGAGGYTF
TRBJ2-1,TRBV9,CASSVGVGGNNEQFF
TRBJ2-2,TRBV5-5,CASSWTGSGTGELFF
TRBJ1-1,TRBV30,CAWSVFGQTNTEAFF
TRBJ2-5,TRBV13,CASSLRRTGETQYF
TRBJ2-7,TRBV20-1,CSARLNGHSAYEQYF
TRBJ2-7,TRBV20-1,CSARDPSGSNEQYF
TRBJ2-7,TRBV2,CASNATPSYEQYF
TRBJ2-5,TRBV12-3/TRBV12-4,CASSPVSGGETQYF
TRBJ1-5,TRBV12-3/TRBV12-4,CASSPGQEPQHF
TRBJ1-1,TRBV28,CASSFRGVNTEAFF
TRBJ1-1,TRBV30,CAWSVSAATEAFF
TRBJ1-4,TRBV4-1,CASSQEGIASGDEKLFF
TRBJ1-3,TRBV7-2,CASRMDSGNTIYF
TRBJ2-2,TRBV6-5,CASSYAGNANTGELFF
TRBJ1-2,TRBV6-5,CASSYTGQGSYGYTF
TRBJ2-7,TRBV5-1,CASNPSGYSYEQYF
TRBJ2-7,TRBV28,CASKGLAGVSNEQYF
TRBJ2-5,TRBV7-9,CASSTGTGGAEETQYF
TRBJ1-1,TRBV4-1,CASSQVIMNTEAFF
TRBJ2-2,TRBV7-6,CASSPRGGLNTGELFF
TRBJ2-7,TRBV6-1,CASRRTGLPYEQYF
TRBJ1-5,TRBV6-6,CASSYSSADTLRNQPQHF
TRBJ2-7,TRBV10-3,CAISGTSGILGGEQYF
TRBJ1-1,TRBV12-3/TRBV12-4,CASKPGILLKNTEAFF